The 22 T cell receptor beta chains reported below all come from one sample, sequenced in a study of T-cell memory formation after mild COVID-19 (dated by TCRdb to about 2021). Preparation of the library involved 5' RACE. Sequencing instrument: Illumina NovaSeq 6000. TCRdb trimmed the raw reads at Q25, called clones with MiXCR and kept productive beta chains. When rows share a CDR3 protein, they turn into one entry using the most common DNA and genes. The table for this sample lists under 450,000 distinct CDR3 sequences; about an eighth of them were counted only once. Of the sample, around 21% is held by the ten largest clones. The sample comprised PBMCs or a T cell subset sorted from them (not recorded which). Source of these receptors: a man aged 18 to 29 who had mild COVID-19 (a few samples of this study predate the infection). The sample titles of this study are shuffled in the database, so cell type and time point are left out; the donor was told from shared clones.

This clonotype was found a few times. The chain has TRBV5-1 and TRBJ2-7; no clear D. The V and J ends lost 0 bases and 7 bases respectively, with 14 bases between them. The CDR3 totals 14 residues. In germline, CDR1 is SGHRS, CDR2 YFSETQ. Written as DNA, the CDR3 is TGCGCCAGCAGCTTGGGTCCGGCAGTGAGTGAGCAGTACGTC. Translation: CASSLGPAVSEQYV.

This sequence joins TRBV9 and TRBJ1-2; D is unresolved. Germline values: CDR1 SGDLS, CDR2 YYNGEE. The CDR3 sequence is 12 residues long. The V end lost 4 bases, the J end lost 8 bases, and 12 bases lay between the germline ends. CDR3 region: CASSPRLDGYTF. The CDR3 DNA is TGTGCCAGCAGCCCACGCTTGGACGGCTACACCTTC.

V gene TRBV6-2 or TRBV6-3 combines with J gene TRBJ1-5; D gene uncertain. Per germline, CDR1 MNHEY and CDR2 SVGEGT. Trimming took off 2 bases at V and 7 bases at J, with 12 bases between the two ends. The CDR3 is made up of 14 amino acids. The CDR3 loop reads CASSYDLSGQPQHF. CDR3 nucleotides: TGTGCCAGCAGTTACGATTTATCGGGGCAGCCCCAGCATTTT.

This chain connects TRBV12-3 or TRBV12-4 to TRBJ1-2; a weak D match, TRBD1 (5 bases). The ends were cut back, 6 bases at V and 4 bases at J, with 18 bases in the middle. The CDR3 is 15 residues long. CDR3 amino acids: CASRPPGPTSYGYTF. CDR3 coding DNA: TGTGCCAGCAGACCTCCAGGGCCCACCTCCTATGGCTACACCTTC.

The chain has TRBV10-1 and TRBJ2-3, with D possibly being TRBD2 (5 bases). CDR1 and CDR2 from the germline V gene are WNHNN and SYGVQD (reference sequence). CDR3 length: 14 residues. Trimming left V 2 bases short and J 4 bases short, with 10 bases between. Here the CDR3 DNA reads TGCGCCAGCAGTGAGAGCCTAGCACCAGATACGCAGTATTTT. Protein: CASSESLAPDTQYF.

The sample holds many counts of this clonotype. The chain has TRBV4-1 and TRBJ2-7; D perhaps matches TRBD2 (6 bases). Germline V gives CDR1 MGHRA, CDR2 YSYEKL. V gave up 0 bases and J gave up 5 bases, with 20 bases separating them. This CDR3 is built from 17 residues. This CDR3 reads CASSQDLVGGVIDEQYF. The CDR3 region has the DNA TGCGCCAGCAGCCAAGATCTCGTCGGGGGAGTAATCGACGAGCAGTACTTC.

The chain links TRBV15 to TRBJ2-7, with TRBD1 as a possible D gene (6 bases). Germline V CDR1 and CDR2: LNHNV, YYDKDF (reference sequence). The germline V and J ends were trimmed by 1 base and 4 bases, with 11 bases remaining between them. The CDR3 spans 14 residues. CDR3 sequence (DNA): TGTGCCACCAGCAGAGGGACAGTAAATTACGAGCAGTACGTC. It translates to CATSRGTVNYEQYV.

In its sample, this clonotype was seen many times. The chain carries TRBV5-1 and TRBJ2-5; 11 nucleotides agree with TRBD2. CDR3 size: 18 residues. The V segment lost 4 bases and the J segment 5 bases; nucleotides outside the gene matches: 16. The germline V gene encodes CDR1 SGHRS and CDR2 YFSETQ. The CDR3 DNA sequence: TGCGCCAGCAGCATGATCCCTTTACTAGCGGGGGATCGGGAGACCCAGTACTTC. It specifies CASSMIPLLAGDRETQYF.

V gene TRBV5-1 combines with J gene TRBJ2-5, with 8 bases matching TRBD1. Germline assignment: CDR1 SGHRS and CDR2 YFSETQ. The junction had 10 bases not matched to a gene; V was cut back by 4 bases and J by 2 bases. CDR3 length: 16 residues. Here the CDR3 reads CASSNGLRGQQETQYF. The DNA of the CDR3 is TGCGCCAGCAGCAACGGCCTCAGGGGGCAGCAAGAGACCCAGTACTTC.

This clonotype turned up a few times. The chain links TRBV20-1 to TRBJ2-2; perhaps TRBD1 as D (6 bases). The CDR3 totals 14 residues. CDR1 is DFQATT and CDR2 is SNEGSKA in the germline V gene (reference sequence). V was clipped by 5 bases and J by 5 bases, with 15 bases between them. As DNA, the CDR3 is TGCAGTGCTGAGTATTCAGGGGTTACCGGGGAGCTGTTTTTT. Its protein is CSAEYSGVTGELFF.

This rearrangement joins TRBV7-2 to TRBJ2-1, with 8 bases that match TRBD1. V was clipped by 5 bases and J by 6 bases; unmatched bases: 12. The germline V gene has CDR1 SGHTA and CDR2 FQGNSA. The CDR3 length is 16 residues. CDR3 sequence: CASSAPHGQGFNEQFF. The CDR3 DNA reads TGTGCCAGCAGCGCCCCCCACGGACAGGGCTTCAATGAGCAGTTCTTC.

The chain is built from TRBV4-3 and TRBJ2-3; D call uncertain. Trimming shortened V by 0 bases and J by 2 bases, and 6 bases separated the two germline ends. Germline V lookup: CDR1 LGHNA, CDR2 YSLEER. This CDR3 is 14 amino acids long. CDR3 bases: TGCGCCAGCAGCCAAGAACCTTACACAGATACGCAGTATTTT. This codes for CASSQEPYTDTQYF.

This chain connects TRBV12-3 or TRBV12-4 to TRBJ2-1, with D perhaps being TRBD1 or TRBD2 (5 bases each). Deletions cut 1 base from V and 8 bases from J, with 12 bases between. This CDR3 is 14 amino acids long. CDR3 coding DNA: TGTGCCAGCAGTTTAGGTACGGGGCGTGATGAGCAGTTCTTC. Translated, it gives CASSLGTGRDEQFF.

This clonotype appeared many times. V and J are TRBV7-2 and TRBJ2-1, with 11 bases matching TRBD2. CDR3 size: 15 residues. Germline V CDR1 and CDR2: SGHTA, FQGNSA. J gave up 2 bases and V 7 bases, and 4 bases lay outside the gene matches. The CDR3: CASNQLAGAYNEQFF. The CDR3 region has the DNA TGTGCCAGCAACCAACTAGCGGGGGCCTACAATGAGCAGTTCTTC.

This clonotype was found a few times. The chain is built from TRBV4-3 and TRBJ2-5; D gene uncertain. CDR1 and CDR2 (germline): LGHNA, YSLEER. The CDR3 is 13 residues long. Trimming took 0 bases from V and 5 from J, leaving 7 bases between them. CDR3 nucleotide sequence: TGCGCCAGCAGCCAAGAGGTATTGGAGACCCAGTACTTC. This gives the protein CASSQEVLETQYF.

This chain uses TRBV6-4 with TRBJ2-3; D may be TRBD2 (5 bases). Trimming removed 2 bases from V and 4 bases from J, with 16 bases in between. The germline CDR1 and CDR2 sequences are MRHNA and SNTAGT. This CDR3 contains 16 residues. Written as DNA, the CDR3 is TGTGCCAGCAGTGACAACGTTGCTAGCATGGCAGATACGCAGTATTTT. Its translation: CASSDNVASMADTQYF.

This clonotype has a count of ten or more. V usage is TRBV12-3 or TRBV12-4 and J usage is TRBJ2-7, with a weak D call TRBD2 (5 bases). This CDR3 has 12 amino acids. The V gene lost 8 bases and the J gene lost 1 base, with 9 bases spanning the gap. The CDR3 DNA reads TGTGCCAGCGGCCCGGGGTCCTACGAGCAGTACTTC. It yields the protein CASGPGSYEQYF.

The table lists this clonotype with a few counts. V gene TRBV7-9 combines with J gene TRBJ1-5; no clear D gene. Trimming took off 5 bases at V and 5 bases at J, with 10 bases between the two ends. The CDR3 has 13 residues. The V gene's germline CDR1 is SEHNR and CDR2 FQNEAQ (reference sequence). The CDR3 loop reads CASSQDGDQPQHF. The CDR3 DNA reads as TGTGCCAGCAGCCAGGACGGTGATCAGCCCCAGCATTTT.

The rearrangement links TRBV6-1 to TRBJ2-3; 9 nucleotides align to TRBD1. The J segment lost 8 bases and the V segment lost 7 bases, leaving 7 bases of the junction unmatched. The length of the CDR3 is 13 residues. Germline V gene lookup returns CDR1 MNHNS and CDR2 SASEGT. The CDR3 coding sequence is TGTGCCAGCATACAGGGGGCCCCTGGTACGCAGTATTTT. This translates into CASIQGAPGTQYF.

V gene TRBV7-3 combines with J gene TRBJ2-3; TRBD2 agrees at 10 bases. The CDR3 loop spans 16 amino acids. J was trimmed by 1 base and V by 3 bases; bases with no gene match: 4. Germline assignment: CDR1 SGHTA and CDR2 FQGTGA. The CDR3 bases are TGTGCCAGCAGCTTGGGCGGACTAGCGGGCACAGATACGCAGTATTTT. This gives the protein CASSLGGLAGTDTQYF.

The chain is built from TRBV12-3 or TRBV12-4 and TRBJ1-5, with 7 positions matching TRBD1. The CDR3 covers 15 residues. V trimming: 2 bases; J trimming: 8 bases; junction bases outside the gene matches: 9. The chain's CDR3 is CASSLMGRGEKPQHF. The CDR3 coding sequence is TGTGCCAGCAGTTTAATGGGCAGGGGGGAAAAGCCCCAGCATTTT.

This clonotype has a handful of counts. This sequence joins TRBV15 and TRBJ2-2; 11 nucleotides agree with TRBD2. CDR1 LNHNV and CDR2 YYDKDF come from the germline V gene (reference sequence). The CDR3 has 16 residues. Unmatched junction bases numbered 5, after V lost 3 bases and J lost 5 bases. CDR3 DNA: TGTGCCACCAGCAGGGGGGCTAGCGGGGGGACCGGGGAGCTGTTTTTT. It encodes CATSRGASGGTGELFF.